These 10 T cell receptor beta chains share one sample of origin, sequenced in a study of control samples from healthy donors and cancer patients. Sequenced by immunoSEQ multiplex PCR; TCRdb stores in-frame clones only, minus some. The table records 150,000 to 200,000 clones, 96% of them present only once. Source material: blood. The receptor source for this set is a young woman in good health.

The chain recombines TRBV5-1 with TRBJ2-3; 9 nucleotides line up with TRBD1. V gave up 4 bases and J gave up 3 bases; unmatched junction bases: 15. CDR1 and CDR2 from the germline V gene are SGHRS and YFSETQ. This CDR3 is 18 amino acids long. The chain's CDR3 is CASSPTPDRGTLTDTQYF. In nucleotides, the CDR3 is TGCGCCAGCAGCCCAACCCCCGACAGGGGGACGTTGACAGATACGCAGTATTTT.

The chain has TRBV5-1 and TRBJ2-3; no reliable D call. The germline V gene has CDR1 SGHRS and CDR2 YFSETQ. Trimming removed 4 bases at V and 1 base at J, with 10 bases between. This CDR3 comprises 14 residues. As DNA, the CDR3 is TGCGCCAGCAGCCTTTACTCGGGCACAGATACGCAGTATTTT. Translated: CASSLYSGTDTQYF.

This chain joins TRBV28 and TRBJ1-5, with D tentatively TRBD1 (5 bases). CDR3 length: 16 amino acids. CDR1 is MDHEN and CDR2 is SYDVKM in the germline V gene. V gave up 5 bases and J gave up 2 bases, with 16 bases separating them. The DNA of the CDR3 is TGTGCCAGCAGTCCCCACCTCGGGGCGGGCAATCAGCCCCAGCATTTT. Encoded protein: CASSPHLGAGNQPQHF.

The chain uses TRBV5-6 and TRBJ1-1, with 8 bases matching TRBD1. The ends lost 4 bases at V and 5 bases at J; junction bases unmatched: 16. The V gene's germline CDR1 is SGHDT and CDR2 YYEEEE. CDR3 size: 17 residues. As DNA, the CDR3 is TGTGCCAGCAGCGCCGGACAGGGTTTAGGGTCAAGAACTGAAGCTTTCTTT. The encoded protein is CASSAGQGLGSRTEAFF. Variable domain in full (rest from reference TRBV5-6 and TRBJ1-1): DAGVTQSPTHLIKTRGQQVTLRCSPKSGHDTVSWYQQALGQGPQFIFQYYEEEERQRGNFPDRFSGHQFPNYSSELNVNALLLGDSALYLCASSAGQGLGSRTEAFFGQGTRLTVV.

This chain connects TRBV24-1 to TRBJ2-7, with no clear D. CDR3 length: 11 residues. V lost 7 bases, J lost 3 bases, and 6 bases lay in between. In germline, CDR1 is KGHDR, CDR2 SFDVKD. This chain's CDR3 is CATSNLYEQYF. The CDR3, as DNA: TGTGCCACCAGCAACCTCTACGAGCAGTACTTC.

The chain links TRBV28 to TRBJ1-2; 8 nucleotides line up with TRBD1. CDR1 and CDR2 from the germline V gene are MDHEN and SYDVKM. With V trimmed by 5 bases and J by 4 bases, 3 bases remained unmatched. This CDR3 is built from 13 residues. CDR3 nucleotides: TGTGCCAGCAGTACAGGGGGTCTCTATGGCTACACCTTC. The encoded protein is CASSTGGLYGYTF.

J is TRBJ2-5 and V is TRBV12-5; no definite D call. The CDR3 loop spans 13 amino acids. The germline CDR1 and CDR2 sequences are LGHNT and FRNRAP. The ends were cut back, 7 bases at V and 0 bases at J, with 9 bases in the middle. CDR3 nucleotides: TGTGCTAGTGCCCCGGAGCACCAAGAGACCCAGTACTTC. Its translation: CASAPEHQETQYF.

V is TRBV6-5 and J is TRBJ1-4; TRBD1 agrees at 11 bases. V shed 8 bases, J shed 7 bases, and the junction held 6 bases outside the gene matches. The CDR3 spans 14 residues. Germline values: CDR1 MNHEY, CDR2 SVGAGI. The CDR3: CASRGTGGGEKLFF. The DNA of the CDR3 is TGTGCCAGCCGGGGGACAGGGGGAGGTGAAAAACTGTTTTTT.

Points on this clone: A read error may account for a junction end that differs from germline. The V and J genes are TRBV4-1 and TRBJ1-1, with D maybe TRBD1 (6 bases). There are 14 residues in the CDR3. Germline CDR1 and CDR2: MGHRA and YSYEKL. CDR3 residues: CASSQLQGNSEAFF. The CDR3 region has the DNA TGCGCCAGCAGCCAACTTCAGGGGAACTCTGAAGCTTTCTTT.

The CDR3 nucleotides are TGTGCCAGCAGTGAAGGATTGCTCCGGCTCAATCAGCCCCAGCATTTT. Protein sequence: CASSEGLLRLNQPQHF. V and J are TRBV6-1 and TRBJ1-5; D is unresolved. The CDR3 length is 16 residues. Deletions cut 1 base from V and 3 bases from J, with 13 bases between. Germline CDR1 reads MNHNS; CDR2 reads SASEGT.